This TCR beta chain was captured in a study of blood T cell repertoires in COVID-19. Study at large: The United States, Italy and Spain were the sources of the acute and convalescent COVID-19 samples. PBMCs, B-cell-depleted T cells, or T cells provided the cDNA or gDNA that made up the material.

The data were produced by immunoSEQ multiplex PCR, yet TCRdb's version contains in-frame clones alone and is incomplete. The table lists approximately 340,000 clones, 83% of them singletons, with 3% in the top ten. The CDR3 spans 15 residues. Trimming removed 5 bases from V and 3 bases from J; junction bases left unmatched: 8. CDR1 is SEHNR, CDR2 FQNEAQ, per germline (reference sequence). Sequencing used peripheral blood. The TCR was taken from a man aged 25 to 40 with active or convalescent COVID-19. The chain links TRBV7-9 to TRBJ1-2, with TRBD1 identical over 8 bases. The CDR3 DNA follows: TGTGCCAGCAGCCCATCCAGGGGGCAGTACTATGGCTACACCTTC. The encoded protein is CASSPSRGQYYGYTF. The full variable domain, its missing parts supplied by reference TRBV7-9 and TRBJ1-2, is DTGVSQNPRHKITKRGQNVTFRCDPISEHNRLYWYRQTLGQGPEFLTYFQNEAQLEKSRLLSDRFSAERPKGSFSTLEIQRTEQGDSAMYLCASSPSRGQYYGYTFGSGTRLTVV.